This is a list of T cell receptor beta chains from one sample in a study of blood T cell repertoires in COVID-19. Sequencing used immunoSEQ multiplex PCR; TCRdb keeps in-frame clones, though not all of them. This sample has fewer than 300,000 clones; around 82% occur once, and the top ten carry less than 4%. Sequences were obtained from peripheral blood. The receptors derive from a woman in her late teens or twenties with acute or convalescent COVID-19. Both conserved end residues are part of each CDR3. D genes are given only for firm matches. Expanded clones are given a class, and other clones once, few, many or no size at all.

NA,TRBJ2-5,NA,16,TRBV19,CATQRGGASPKRPQYF,TGTGCCACACAAAGGGGGGGGGCCTCCCCCAAGAGACCCCAGTACTTC
TRBD2,TRBJ2-7,NA,15,TRBV3-1/TRBV3-2,CASSPAGDLSYEQYF,TGTGCCAGCAGCCCGGCGGGGGACCTCTCCTACGAGCAGTACTTC
NA,TRBJ2-5,NA,11,TRBV20-1,CSVSPGETQYF,TGCAGTGTATCACCGGGAGAGACCCAGTACTTC
NA,TRBJ1-1,NA,14,TRBV7-9,CASSLYGMNTEAFF,TGTGCCAGCAGCTTGTACGGGATGAACACTGAAGCTTTCTTT
NA,TRBJ1-1,NA,14,TRBV14,CASSHRGTNTEAFF,TGTGCCAGCAGCCACAGGGGCACCAACACTGAAGCTTTCTTT
TRBD1,TRBJ1-2,few,16,TRBV6-2/TRBV6-3,CASSYSPRGQDYGYTF,TGTGCCAGCAGTTACTCGCCCAGGGGGCAGGACTATGGCTACACCTTC
NA,TRBJ2-1,NA,13,TRBV2,CASSESLYNEQFF,TGTGCCAGCAGTGAATCCCTATACAATGAGCAGTTCTTC
TRBD2,TRBJ2-1,NA,14,TRBV13,CASSFGLASNEQFF,TGTGCCAGCAGCTTTGGACTAGCGAGCAATGAGCAGTTCTTC
NA,TRBJ1-2,NA,15,TRBV9,CASSEGNRVLYGYTF,TGTGCCAGCAGCGAGGGAAACAGGGTTCTCTATGGCTACACCTTC
TRBD1,TRBJ2-3,NA,15,TRBV5-1,CASSPGQGYTDTQYF,TGCGCCAGCAGCCCGGGACAGGGATACACAGATACGCAGTATTTT
TRBD1,TRBJ2-2,NA,17,TRBV7-9,CASSFPRGLANTGELFF,TGTGCCAGCAGCTTCCCCAGGGGGCTAGCTAACACCGGGGAGCTGTTTTTT
NA,TRBJ2-6,once,15,TRBV6-5,CASSWAGSGANVLTF,TGTGCCAGCAGTTGGGCCGGCTCTGGGGCCAACGTCCTGACTTTC
NA,TRBJ1-1,NA,15,TRBV12-5,CASGLPGLLNTEAFF,TGTGCTAGTGGTTTGCCCGGACTGCTGAACACTGAAGCTTTCTTT
NA,TRBJ2-1,NA,12,TRBV2,CASRGKGDEQFF,TGTGCCAGCAGGGGGAAGGGGGATGAGCAGTTCTTC
NA,TRBJ1-2,NA,14,TRBV19,CASIPGQGLLGYTF,TGTGCCAGTATCCCTGGGCAGGGTCTGTTGGGCTACACCTTC
NA,TRBJ1-2,NA,14,TRBV5-4,CASKLPLPGYGYTF,TGTGCCAGCAAACTCCCCCTCCCTGGCTATGGCTACACCTTC
TRBD2,TRBJ2-1,NA,15,TRBV6-5,CASRYSGSTYNEQFF,TGTGCCAGCAGGTATAGCGGGAGTACTTACAATGAGCAGTTCTTC
NA,TRBJ2-7,NA,14,TRBV7-2,CASSYAGAGSEQYF,TGTGCCAGCAGCTATGCTGGGGCAGGGTCCGAGCAGTACTTC
NA,TRBJ2-7,NA,15,TRBV4-3,CASSQERGSAYEQYF,TGCGCCAGCAGCCAAGAAAGGGGGTCGGCCTACGAGCAGTACTTC
TRBD2,TRBJ2-1,NA,19,TRBV3-1/TRBV3-2,CASSRTTSGSPLPPIEQFF,TGTGCCAGCAGCCGAACGACTAGCGGGAGTCCACTTCCCCCCATCGAGCAGTTCTTC
TRBD1,TRBJ2-7,NA,14,TRBV7-9,CASSRRTGSYEQYF,TGTGCCAGCAGTAGGCGGACAGGCTCCTACGAGCAGTACTTC
TRBD1,TRBJ2-7,NA,14,TRBV6-5,CASRGTGPLSEQYF,TGTGCCAGCAGGGGGACAGGGCCTTTGTCCGAGCAGTACTTC
NA,TRBJ1-1,once,14,TRBV28,CASSPQRGFTEAFF,TGTGCCAGCAGTCCGCAGAGGGGGTTCACTGAAGCTTTCTTT
NA,TRBJ2-7,NA,14,TRBV5-1,CASSLGSSGGEQYF,TGCGCCAGCAGCTTGGGATCGAGCGGCGGAGAGCAGTACTTC
TRBD2,TRBJ2-5,NA,14,TRBV3-1/TRBV3-2,CASSQAGGLETQYF,TGTGCCAGCAGCCAAGCGGGAGGGTTGGAGACCCAGTACTTC
TRBD1,TRBJ2-3,NA,14,TRBV3-1/TRBV3-2,CASSQGQGADTQYF,TGTGCCAGCAGCCAGGGACAGGGGGCAGATACGCAGTATTTT
NA,TRBJ2-3,NA,16,TRBV18,CASSPTGVFRTDTQYF,TGTGCCAGCTCACCCACGGGGGTTTTTAGGACAGATACGCAGTATTTT
TRBD2,TRBJ2-7,NA,21,TRBV4-2,CASSQDLGSFVAGGPSYEQYF,TGTGCCAGCAGCCAAGATCTTGGGTCGTTTGTAGCGGGAGGGCCCTCCTACGAGCAGTACTTC
NA,TRBJ1-2,NA,14,TRBV18,CASSPSELTYGYTF,TGTGCCAGCTCACCGTCGGAGTTAACCTATGGCTACACCTTC
TRBD2,TRBJ2-3,NA,19,TRBV24-1,CATSDFPLAGAEGADTQYF,TGTGCCACCAGTGATTTCCCACTAGCGGGAGCTGAGGGCGCAGATACGCAGTATTTT
NA,TRBJ2-5,NA,13,TRBV7-6,CASSPRGQETQYF,TGTGCCAGCAGCCCCCGAGGTCAAGAGACCCAGTACTTC
NA,TRBJ1-3,NA,14,TRBV5-1,CASSPRTDGNTIYF,TGCGCCAGCAGCCCGAGGACTGATGGAAACACCATATATTTT
NA,TRBJ1-2,NA,15,TRBV3-1/TRBV3-2,CASSQADRQIYGYTF,TGTGCCAGCAGCCAAGCGGACAGACAGATCTATGGCTACACCTTC
TRBD1,TRBJ2-2,NA,15,TRBV6-6,CASRIGTGNTGELFF,TGTGCCAGCAGGATTGGGACAGGGAACACCGGGGAGCTGTTTTTT